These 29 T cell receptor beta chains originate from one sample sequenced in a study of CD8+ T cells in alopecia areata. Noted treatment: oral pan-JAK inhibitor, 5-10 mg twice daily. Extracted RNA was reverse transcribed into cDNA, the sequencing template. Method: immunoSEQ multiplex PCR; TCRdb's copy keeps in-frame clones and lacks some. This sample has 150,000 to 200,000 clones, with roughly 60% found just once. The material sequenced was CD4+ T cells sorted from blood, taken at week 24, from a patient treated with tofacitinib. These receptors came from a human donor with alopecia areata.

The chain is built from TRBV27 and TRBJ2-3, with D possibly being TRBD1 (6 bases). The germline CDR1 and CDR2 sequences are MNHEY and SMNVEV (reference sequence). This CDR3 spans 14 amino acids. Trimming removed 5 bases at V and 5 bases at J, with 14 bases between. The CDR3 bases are TGTGCCAGCAGTCCGGGACAAGGTGGAGATACGCAGTATTTT. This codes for CASSPGQGGDTQYF.

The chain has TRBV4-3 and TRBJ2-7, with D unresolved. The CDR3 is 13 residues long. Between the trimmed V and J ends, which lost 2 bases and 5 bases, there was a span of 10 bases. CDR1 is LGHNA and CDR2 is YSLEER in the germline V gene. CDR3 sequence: CASSQQASHEQYF. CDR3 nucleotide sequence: TGCGCCAGCAGCCAACAGGCCTCTCACGAGCAGTACTTC.

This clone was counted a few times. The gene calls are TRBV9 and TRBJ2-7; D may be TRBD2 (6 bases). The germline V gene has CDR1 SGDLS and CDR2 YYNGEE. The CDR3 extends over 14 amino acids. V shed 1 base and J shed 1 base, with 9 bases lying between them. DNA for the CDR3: TGTGCCAGCAGCGTAACCGGGACTTCCTACGAGCAGTACTTC. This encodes CASSVTGTSYEQYF.

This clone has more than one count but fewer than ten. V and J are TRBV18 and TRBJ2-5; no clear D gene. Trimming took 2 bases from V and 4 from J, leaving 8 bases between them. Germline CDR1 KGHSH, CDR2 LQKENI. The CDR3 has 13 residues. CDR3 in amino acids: CASSPGNGETQYF. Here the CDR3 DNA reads TGTGCCAGCTCACCAGGGAACGGAGAGACCCAGTACTTC.

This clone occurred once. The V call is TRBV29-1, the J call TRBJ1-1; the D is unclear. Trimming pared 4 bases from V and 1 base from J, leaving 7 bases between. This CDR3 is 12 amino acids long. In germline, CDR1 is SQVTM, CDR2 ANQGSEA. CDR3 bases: TGCAGCGTTGCAGGAGGGAACACTGAAGCTTTCTTT. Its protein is CSVAGGNTEAFF.

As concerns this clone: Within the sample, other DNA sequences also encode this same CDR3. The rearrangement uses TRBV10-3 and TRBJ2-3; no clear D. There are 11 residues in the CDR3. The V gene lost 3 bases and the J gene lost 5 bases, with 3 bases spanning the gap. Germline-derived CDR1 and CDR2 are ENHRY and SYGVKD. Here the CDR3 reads CAISEGDTQYF. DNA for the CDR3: TGTGCCATCAGTGAAGGAGATACGCAGTATTTT.

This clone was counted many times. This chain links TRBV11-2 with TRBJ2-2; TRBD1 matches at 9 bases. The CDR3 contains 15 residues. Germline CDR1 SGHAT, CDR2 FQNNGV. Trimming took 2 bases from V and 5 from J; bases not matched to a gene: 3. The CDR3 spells CASSLIQGATGELFF. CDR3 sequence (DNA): TGTGCCAGCAGCTTAATACAGGGGGCAACCGGGGAGCTGTTTTTT.

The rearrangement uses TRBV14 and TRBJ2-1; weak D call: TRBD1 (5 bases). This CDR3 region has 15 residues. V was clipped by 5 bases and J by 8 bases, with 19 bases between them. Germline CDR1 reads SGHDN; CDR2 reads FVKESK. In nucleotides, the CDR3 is TGTGCCAGCAGCACAAGGACACATCGCCAGGATGAGCAGTTCTTC. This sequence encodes CASSTRTHRQDEQFF.

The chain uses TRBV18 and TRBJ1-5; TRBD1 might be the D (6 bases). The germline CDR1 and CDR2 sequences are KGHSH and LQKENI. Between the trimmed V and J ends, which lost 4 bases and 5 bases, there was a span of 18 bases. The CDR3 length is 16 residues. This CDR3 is CASSQNGGKGDQPQHF. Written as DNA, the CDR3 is TGTGCCAGCTCACAAAACGGGGGCAAAGGGGATCAGCCCCAGCATTTT.

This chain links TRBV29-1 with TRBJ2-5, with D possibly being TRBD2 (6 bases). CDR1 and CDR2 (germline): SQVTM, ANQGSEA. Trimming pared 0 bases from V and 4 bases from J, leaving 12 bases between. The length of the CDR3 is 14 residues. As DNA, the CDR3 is TGCAGCGTTGAAGATTGGCTAGCGCGAGAGACCCAGTACTTC. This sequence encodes CSVEDWLARETQYF.

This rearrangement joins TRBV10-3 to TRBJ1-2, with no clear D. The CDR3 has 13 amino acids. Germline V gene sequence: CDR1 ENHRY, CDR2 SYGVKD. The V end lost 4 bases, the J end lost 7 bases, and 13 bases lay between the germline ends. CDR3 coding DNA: TGTGCCATCAGTGCGGAGCCCTCGTCTGGCTACACCTTC. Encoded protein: CAISAEPSSGYTF.

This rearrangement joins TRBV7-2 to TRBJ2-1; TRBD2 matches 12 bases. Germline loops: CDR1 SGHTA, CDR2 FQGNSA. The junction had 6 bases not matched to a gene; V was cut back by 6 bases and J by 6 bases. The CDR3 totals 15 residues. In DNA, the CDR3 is TGTGCCAGCAGGCCACTAGCGGGGGGCATCAATGAGCAGTTCTTC. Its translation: CASRPLAGGINEQFF.

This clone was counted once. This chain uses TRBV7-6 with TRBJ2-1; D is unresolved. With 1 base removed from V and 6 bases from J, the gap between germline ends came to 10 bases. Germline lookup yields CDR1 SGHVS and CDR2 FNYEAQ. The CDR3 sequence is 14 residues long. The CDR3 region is CASSLGSLFNEQFF. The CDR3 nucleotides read TGTGCCAGCAGCTTAGGGAGTCTTTTCAATGAGCAGTTCTTC.

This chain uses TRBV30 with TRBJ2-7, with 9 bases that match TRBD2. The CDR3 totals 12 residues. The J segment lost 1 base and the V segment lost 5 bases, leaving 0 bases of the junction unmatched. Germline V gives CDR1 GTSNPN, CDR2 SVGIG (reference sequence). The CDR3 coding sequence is TGTGCCTGGGGACTAGCGTCCTACGAGCAGTACTTC. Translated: CAWGLASYEQYF. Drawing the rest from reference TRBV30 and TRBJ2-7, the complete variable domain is SQTIHQWPATLVQPVGSPLSLECTVEGTSNPNLYWYRQAAGRGLQLLFYSVGIGQISSEVPQNLSASRPQDRQFILSSKKLLLSDSGFYLCAWGLASYEQYFGPGTRLTVT.

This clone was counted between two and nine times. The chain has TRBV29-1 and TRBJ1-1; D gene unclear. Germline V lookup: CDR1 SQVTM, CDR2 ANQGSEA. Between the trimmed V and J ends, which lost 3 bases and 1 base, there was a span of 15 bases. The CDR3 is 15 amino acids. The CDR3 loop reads CSVEVQSLSNTEAFF. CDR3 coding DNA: TGCAGCGTTGAGGTACAGAGCCTCTCGAACACTGAAGCTTTCTTT.

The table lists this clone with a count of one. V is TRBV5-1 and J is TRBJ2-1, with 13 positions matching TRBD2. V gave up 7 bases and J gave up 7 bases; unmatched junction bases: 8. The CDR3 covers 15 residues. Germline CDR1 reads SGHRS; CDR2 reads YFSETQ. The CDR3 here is CASQDGTSGENEQFF. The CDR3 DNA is TGCGCCAGCCAGGACGGGACTAGCGGGGAGAATGAGCAGTTCTTC.

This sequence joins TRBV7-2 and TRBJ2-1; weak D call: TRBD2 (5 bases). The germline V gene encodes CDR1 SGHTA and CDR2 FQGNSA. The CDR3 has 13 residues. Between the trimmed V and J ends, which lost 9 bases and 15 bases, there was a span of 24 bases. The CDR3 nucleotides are TGTGCCAGTAGCCGATTGGGAGCAGGCCACACGTTCTTC. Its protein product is CASSRLGAGHTFF.

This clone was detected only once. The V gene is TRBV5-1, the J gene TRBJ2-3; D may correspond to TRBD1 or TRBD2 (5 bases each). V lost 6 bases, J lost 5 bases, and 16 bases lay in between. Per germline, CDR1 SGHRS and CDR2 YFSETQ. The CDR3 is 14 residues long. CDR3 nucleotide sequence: TGCGCCAGCACCCGGGGACCGGGCGAAGATACGCAGTATTTT. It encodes CASTRGPGEDTQYF.

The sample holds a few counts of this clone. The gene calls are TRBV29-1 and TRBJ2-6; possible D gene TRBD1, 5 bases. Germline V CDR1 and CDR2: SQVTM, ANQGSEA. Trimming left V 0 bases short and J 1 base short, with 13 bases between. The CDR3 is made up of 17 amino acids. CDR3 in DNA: TGCAGCGTTGAAGAGCCAGGGATGAGGTCTGGGGCCAACGTCCTGACTTTC. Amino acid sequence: CSVEEPGMRSGANVLTF.

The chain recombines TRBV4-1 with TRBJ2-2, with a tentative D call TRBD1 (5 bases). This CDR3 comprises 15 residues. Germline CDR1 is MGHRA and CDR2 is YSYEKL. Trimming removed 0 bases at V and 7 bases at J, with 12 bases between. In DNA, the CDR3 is TGCGCCAGCAGCCAAGAGTCAGGGTACAGCGGGGAGCTGTTTTTT. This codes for CASSQESGYSGELFF.

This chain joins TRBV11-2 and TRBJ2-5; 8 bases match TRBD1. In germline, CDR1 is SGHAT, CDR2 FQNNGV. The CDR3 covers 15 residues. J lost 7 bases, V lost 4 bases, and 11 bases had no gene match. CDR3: CASSSRTGLGGTQYF. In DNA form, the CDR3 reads TGTGCCAGCAGCTCCAGGACAGGGCTTGGAGGGACCCAGTACTTC.

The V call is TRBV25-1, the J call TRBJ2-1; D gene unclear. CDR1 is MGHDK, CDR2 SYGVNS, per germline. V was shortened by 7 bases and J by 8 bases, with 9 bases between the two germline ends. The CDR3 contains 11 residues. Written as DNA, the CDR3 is TGTGCCAGCACGGAGCATCATGAGCAGTTCTTC. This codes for CASTEHHEQFF.

CDR3 in amino acids: CASSTLGGVGYNEQFF. In nucleotides, the CDR3 is TGTGCCAGTAGTACCCTCGGCGGGGTGGGTTACAATGAGCAGTTCTTC. J is TRBJ2-1 and V is TRBV19; tentatively, D is TRBD2 (6 bases). Germline V gene data show CDR1 as LNHDA and CDR2 as SQIVND (reference sequence). Trimming shortened V by 4 bases and J by 4 bases, and 17 bases separated the two germline ends. The CDR3 is 16 residues long.

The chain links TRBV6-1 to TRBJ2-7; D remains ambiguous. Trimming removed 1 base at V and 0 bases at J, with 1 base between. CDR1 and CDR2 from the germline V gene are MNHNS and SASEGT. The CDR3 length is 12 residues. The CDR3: CASSEVSYEQYF. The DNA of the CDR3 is TGTGCCAGCAGTGAAGTCTCCTACGAGCAGTACTTC.

The CDR3 DNA reads as TGTGCCAGCAGTCCGACGGGACCACCCACCCCTTCCACAGATACGCAGTATTTT. This codes for CASSPTGPPTPSTDTQYF. V gene TRBV27 combines with J gene TRBJ2-3; D possibly matches TRBD1 or TRBD2 (5 bases each). Per germline, CDR1 MNHEY and CDR2 SMNVEV (reference sequence). V was shortened by 5 bases and J by 2 bases, with 23 bases between the two germline ends. This CDR3 spans 18 amino acids.

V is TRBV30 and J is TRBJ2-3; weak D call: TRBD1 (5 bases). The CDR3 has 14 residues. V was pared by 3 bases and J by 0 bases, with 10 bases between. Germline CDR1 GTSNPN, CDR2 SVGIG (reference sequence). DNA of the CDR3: TGTGCCTGGAGCTATCCAGGGAGCACAGATACGCAGTATTTT. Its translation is CAWSYPGSTDTQYF.

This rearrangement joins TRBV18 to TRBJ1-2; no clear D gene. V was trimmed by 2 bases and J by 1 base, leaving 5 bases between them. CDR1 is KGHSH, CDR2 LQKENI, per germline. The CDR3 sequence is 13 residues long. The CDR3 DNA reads TGTGCCAGCTCACCAGGCCGTAACTATGGCTACACCTTC. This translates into CASSPGRNYGYTF.

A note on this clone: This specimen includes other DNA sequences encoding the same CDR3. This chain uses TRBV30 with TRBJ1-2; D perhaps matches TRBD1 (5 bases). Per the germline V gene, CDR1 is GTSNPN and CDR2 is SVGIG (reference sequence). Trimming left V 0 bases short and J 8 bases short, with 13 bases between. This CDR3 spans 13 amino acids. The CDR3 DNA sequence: TGTGCCTGGAGTGTTCAGAGGGGAGGCGGCTACACCTTC. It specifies CAWSVQRGGGYTF.

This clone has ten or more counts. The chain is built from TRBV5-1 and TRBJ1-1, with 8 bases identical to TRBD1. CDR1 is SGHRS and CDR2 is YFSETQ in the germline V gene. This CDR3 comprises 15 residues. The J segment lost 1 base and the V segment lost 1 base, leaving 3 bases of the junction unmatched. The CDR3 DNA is TGCGCCAGCAGCTTGACCGGGACAGGGAACACTGAAGCTTTCTTT. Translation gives CASSLTGTGNTEAFF.